The sequence of this T cell receptor beta chain was determined in a study of blood T cell repertoires in COVID-19 (dated by TCRdb to the early 2020s). As for the study more broadly: Samples from collaborators originated in the United States, Italy and Spain and spanned both the acute and convalescent phases of COVID-19. The material from the prospective study consisted of cDNA or gDNA derived from T cells, B-cell-depleted T cells, or PBMCs. Deeply sampled blood TCRbeta repertoires from subjects exposed to, actively infected with, or recovered from COVID-19 were included in the dataset. The repertoires were made available in a free public database intended to serve as a resource for research on the immune response to SARS-CoV-2. The samples were drawn from two sources: the first 160 participants of the ongoing ImmuneRACE study, and fewer than 1,500 subjects contributed by 6 global collaborators. Sample metadata almost always included a de-identified subject ID, COVID-19 status, age in years and sex. Where HLA class I and class II types were available, the types were taken from metadata supplied by the sample provider, not from assay-based typing.

The CDR3 runs 19 amino acids, cysteine and phenylalanine included. Only CDR3 DNA remains: 57 bases, in frame from the first base. The germline V end is reduced by 1 base and the J end by 1 base; junction bases left unmatched: 8. From the germline V gene, CDR1 is LGHNA and CDR2 is YNFKEQ. TCRbeta CDR3 regions were amplified from genomic DNA by means of the immunoSEQ Assay, a bias-controlled multiplex PCR. Concerning the study's data processing: The number of nucleated cells in each sample was estimated from the amplification of reference gene primers within the assay. To quantify the absolute abundance of each unique TCRbeta CDR3 rearrangement, sequence reads were collapsed and filtered. For each sample, productive Simpson clonality was calculated by taking the square root of Simpson's diversity index across productive rearrangements. The immuneACCESS repertoire file appears here via TCRdb, limited to in-frame rearrangements. These files lack a portion of the clones; in checked studies, under half of the deficit traces to unresolved V genes, and the cause of the others is not known. V and J calls and clone size are copied from that table; D and trimming were computed from the DNA. In all, the sample holds 60,000 to 75,000 clones, and roughly 90% of those were seen once. Together, the top ten hold approximately 1.5% of the sample.

Here is what the overall study found, with its caveats: How much clinical and demographic metadata was included differed by source and by participant, and the metadata was provided uncurated.

Each collaborating institution followed its own protocols to collect whole blood in K2EDTA tubes. For TCRbeta analysis, collaborators shipped samples as frozen whole blood, isolated PBMCs, or DNA extracted from either of those sample types. As to this clone: The specificity of this receptor is unknown. Qualities for individual bases were not recorded, and no much larger clone is one base off.

The sequence derives from a human donor in a cohort sampled during active COVID-19. The sequence joins TRBV4-2 to TRBJ2-3, and 13 junctional nucleotides match TRBD2. Specimen: peripheral blood. In nucleotide form, the sequence is TGTGCCAGCAGCCAAGGACTAGCGGGAGGAGCGGGGGGCACAGATACGCAGTATTTT. It is translated as CASSQGLAGGAGGTDTQYF.